This T cell receptor (beta chain) stems from a study of metastatic and nonmetastatic thyroid tumors. Every patient underwent thyroid surgery untreated. Using MiXCR, TCRdb reanalyzed the PCR reads. The sample lists 10,000 to 15,000 clones; around 30% were seen once. CDR1 and CDR2 (germline): MNHNS, SASEGT. This CDR3 is 14 amino acids long. Trimming removed 4 bases from V and 4 bases from J, with 13 bases in between. The clonotype was recovered from a female donor with papillary thyroid cancer or a benign thyroid nodule (not recorded which). Some clones in this sample may be carry-over from other donors' samples. The chain combines TRBV6-1 with TRBJ1-1, with D maybe TRBD1 (6 bases). Sequencing used tumor tissue. The CDR3 coding sequence is TGTGCCAGCAGTGTACAGGGCAGTTGCACTGAAGCTTTCTTT. It is translated as CASSVQGSCTEAFF.